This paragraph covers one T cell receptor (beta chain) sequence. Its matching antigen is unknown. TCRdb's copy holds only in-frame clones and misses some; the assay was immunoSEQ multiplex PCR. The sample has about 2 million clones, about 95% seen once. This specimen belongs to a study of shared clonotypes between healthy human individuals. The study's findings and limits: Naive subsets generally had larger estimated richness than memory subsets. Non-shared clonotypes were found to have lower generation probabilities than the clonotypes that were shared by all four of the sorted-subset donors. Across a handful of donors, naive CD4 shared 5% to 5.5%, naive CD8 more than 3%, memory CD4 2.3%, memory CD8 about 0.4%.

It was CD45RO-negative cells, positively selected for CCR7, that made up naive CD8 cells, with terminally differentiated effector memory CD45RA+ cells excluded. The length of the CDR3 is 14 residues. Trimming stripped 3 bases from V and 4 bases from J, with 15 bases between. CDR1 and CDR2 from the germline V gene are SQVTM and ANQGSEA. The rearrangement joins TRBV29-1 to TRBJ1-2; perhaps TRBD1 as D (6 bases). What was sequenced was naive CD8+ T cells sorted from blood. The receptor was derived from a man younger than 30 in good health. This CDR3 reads CSVEEDSPFYGYTF. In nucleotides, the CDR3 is TGCAGCGTTGAGGAGGACAGCCCCTTCTATGGCTACACCTTC.